This T cell receptor (beta chain) was captured by sequencing in a study of T cell repertoires in cytomegalovirus infection. TCRdb reprocessed the reads via MiXCR and lists one record per CDR3 protein. The table records 300,000 to 400,000 distinct CDR3 sequences, more than 20% of them present only once. Germline loops: CDR1 SGHAT, CDR2 FQNNGV. The CDR3 totals 15 residues. V was clipped by 1 base and J by 6 bases; unmatched bases: 5. On this clonotype itself: Its target is unknown.

This sequence was found in a human donor in good health (CMV status not recorded). Some clones in this sample may be carry-over from other donors' samples. The source was cultured PBMCs, collected from culture after CMV antigen stimulation. The chain uses TRBV11-2 and TRBJ2-7, with 11 bases matching TRBD2. The chain's CDR3 is CASSLALAGAGEQYV. CDR3 in DNA: TGTGCCAGCAGCTTAGCACTAGCGGGAGCCGGCGAGCAGTACGTC.